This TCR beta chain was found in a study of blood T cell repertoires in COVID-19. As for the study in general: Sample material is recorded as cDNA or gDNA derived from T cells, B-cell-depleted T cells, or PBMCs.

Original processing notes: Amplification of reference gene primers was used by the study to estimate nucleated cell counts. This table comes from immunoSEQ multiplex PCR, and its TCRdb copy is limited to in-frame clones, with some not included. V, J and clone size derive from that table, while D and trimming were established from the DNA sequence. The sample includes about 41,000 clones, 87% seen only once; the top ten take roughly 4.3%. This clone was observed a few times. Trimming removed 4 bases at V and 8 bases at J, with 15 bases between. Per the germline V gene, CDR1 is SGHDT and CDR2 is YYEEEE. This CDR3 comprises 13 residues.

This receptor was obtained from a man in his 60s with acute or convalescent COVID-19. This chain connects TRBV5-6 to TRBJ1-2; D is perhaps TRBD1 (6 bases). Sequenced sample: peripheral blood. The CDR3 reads CASSLQGPGGYTF. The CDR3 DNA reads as TGTGCCAGCAGCCTCCAGGGGCCTGGCGGCTACACCTTC.